This TCR beta chain was identified during a study of post-analysis software for immune sequencing data. CDR1 and CDR2 (germline): DFQATT, SNEGSKA (reference sequence). This CDR3 contains 13 residues. With 3 bases clipped from V and 5 bases from J, the junction kept 7 bases outside the gene matches. On this clonotype itself: Its antigen is currently unknown.

Unique molecular identifiers featured in each of the TCR beta cDNA libraries. A population of 1 to 10 million T cells gave rise to roughly 0.5 million cDNA molecules. TCRdb processed the PCR reads anew with MiXCR; each CDR3 protein has one entry. This sample has 150,000 to 200,000 distinct CDR3 sequences, with roughly 31% found just once. Study-level points and caveats: Comparison of patients with controls showed five TRBV segments more frequent in patients, TRBV5-6, TRBV5-1 and TRBV20-1 among them.

The chain carries TRBV20-1 and TRBJ2-7; 7 bases match TRBD2. The sequence derives from a girl aged 10 to 17 with multiple sclerosis. Input material: blood. CDR3 sequence reads: CSASGGSTNEQYF. CDR3 in DNA: TGCAGTGCTAGTGGCGGGAGCACAAACGAGCAGTACTTC.